This T cell receptor (beta chain) was captured in a study of CD8+ T cells in alopecia areata. Study background: Severity in treated patients was scored by percentage of scalp area affected. Whole-study findings and limits: While patients received tofacitinib, many expanded lesional clones remained present in scalp and blood. Within the top 100, expanded CD8+ clones significantly decreased with tofacitinib, as did scalp clonality.

Specified treatment: oral pan-JAK inhibitor, 5-10 mg twice daily. The sorting of PBMCs gave CD4+ and CD8+ T cells. CDR1 and CDR2 from the germline V gene are GTSNPN and SVGIG (reference sequence). V gave up 3 bases and J gave up 4 bases; unmatched junction bases: 2. The length of the CDR3 is 13 residues. Extracted RNA was reverse transcribed, and the resulting cDNA served as sequencing template. Sequencing was performed with immunoSEQ multiplex PCR; in TCRdb, only in-frame clones are kept and a portion is missing. The data hold about 180,000 clones, with about 48% observed a single time. Details on this clone: Its antigen is unknown.

The chain employs TRBV30 and TRBJ1-5, with 8 bases that match TRBD1. Sequences were derived from CD8+ T cells sorted from blood, sampled at week 24, from a patient treated with tofacitinib. The receptor's source is a human donor with alopecia areata. The CDR3 spells CAWRTGDNQPQHF. Written as DNA, the CDR3 is TGTGCCTGGAGGACAGGGGATAATCAGCCCCAGCATTTT.